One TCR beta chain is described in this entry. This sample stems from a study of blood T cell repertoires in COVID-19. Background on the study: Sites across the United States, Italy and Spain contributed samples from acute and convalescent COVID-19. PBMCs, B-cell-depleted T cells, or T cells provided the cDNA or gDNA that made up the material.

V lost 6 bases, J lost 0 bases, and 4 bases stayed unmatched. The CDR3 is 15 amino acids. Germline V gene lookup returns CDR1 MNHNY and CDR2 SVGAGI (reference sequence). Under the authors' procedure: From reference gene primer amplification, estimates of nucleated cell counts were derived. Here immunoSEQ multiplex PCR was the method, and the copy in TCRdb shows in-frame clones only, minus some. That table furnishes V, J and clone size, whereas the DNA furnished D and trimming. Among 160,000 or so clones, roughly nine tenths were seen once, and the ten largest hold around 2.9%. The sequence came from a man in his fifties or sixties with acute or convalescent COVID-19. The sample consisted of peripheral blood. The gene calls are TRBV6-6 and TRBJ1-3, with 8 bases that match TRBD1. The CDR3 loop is CASSDRGYSGNTIYF. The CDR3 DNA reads TGTGCCAGCAGCGACAGGGGATACTCTGGAAACACCATATATTTT.